The 15 T cell receptor beta chains below were found in one sample sequenced in a study of early T cells in non-severe SARS-CoV-2 infection. Each CDR3 protein gets one entry after TCRdb re-called the 5' RACE reads with MiXCR. The sample has approximately 97,000 distinct CDR3 sequences, roughly 13% seen once. The sample consisted of whole blood. The receptor set was obtained from an adult who was a healthcare worker with PCR-confirmed SARS-CoV-2 infection or an uninfected control (not recorded which).

The genes are TRBV20-1 and TRBJ2-5; D gene ambiguous. The germline CDR1 and CDR2 sequences are DFQATT and SNEGSKA (reference sequence). Trimming stripped 3 bases from V and 3 bases from J, with 8 bases between. The CDR3 contains 12 residues. The CDR3 here is CSARSDKETQYF. The CDR3 region has the DNA TGCAGTGCTAGGAGTGATAAAGAGACCCAGTACTTC.

This chain connects TRBV6-5 to TRBJ2-7; the match to TRBD1 covers 9 bases. CDR3 length equals 12 residues. The germline CDR1 and CDR2 sequences are MNHEY and SVGAGI. The J segment lost 13 bases and the V segment lost 6 bases, leaving 10 bases of the junction unmatched. CDR3 in amino acids: CASSPTGGGFYF. In nucleotides, the CDR3 is TGTGCCAGCAGCCCGACAGGGGGTGGCTTTTACTTC.

This clonotype was seen repeatedly, ten times or more. The chain recombines TRBV21-1 with TRBJ2-5; the tabulated D call, TRBD1, remains unverified against the DNA. TRBV21-1 is shown as a pseudogene. This CDR3 region has 13 residues. The CDR3 nucleotides are TGTGCCAGCGGGGGGCAGAGGCAAGAGACCCAGTACTTC. It translates to CASGGQRQETQYF.

The chain couples TRBV20-1 to TRBJ2-5; 8 bases line up with TRBD2. CDR3 length: 14 residues. V shed 4 bases, J shed 7 bases, and the junction held 11 bases outside the gene matches. The germline V gene encodes CDR1 DFQATT and CDR2 SNEGSKA (reference sequence). For the CDR3, the DNA is TGCAGTGCTAATAGCGGGATGGCTTTCGGGACCCAGTACTTC. Encoded protein: CSANSGMAFGTQYF.

This clonotype showed up just a few times. V gene TRBV7-9 combines with J gene TRBJ2-7, with D perhaps TRBD2 (6 bases). The V end was cut by 6 bases, the J end by 6 bases, with 15 bases between. The CDR3 consists of 13 residues. The V gene's germline CDR1 is SEHNR and CDR2 FQNEAQ (reference sequence). DNA for the CDR3: TGTGCCAGCAGGTCAGCGTTCGGGGGCGAGCAGTACTTC. It translates to CASRSAFGGEQYF.

This clonotype was seen a handful of times. The chain recombines TRBV6-1 with TRBJ2-2; 9 bases fit TRBD2. There are 16 residues in the CDR3. Germline trimming cut 2 bases from V and 4 bases from J; bases unmatched to any gene: 5. The germline V gene has CDR1 MNHNS and CDR2 SASEGT. The DNA of the CDR3 is TGTGCCAGCAGTGAATGGTATAGCGGGAGCACCGGGGAGCTGTTTTTT. Translated, it gives CASSEWYSGSTGELFF.

The V and J genes are TRBV6-1 and TRBJ2-7, with a weak D call TRBD2 (6 bases). The CDR3 runs to 14 residues. CDR1 and CDR2 from the germline V gene are MNHNS and SASEGT. V lost 9 bases and J 0 bases, leaving 15 bases between the germline ends. CDR3 nucleotides: TGTGCCAGTATTGACGGAGGGAGCTCCTACGAGCAGTACTTC. Its protein is CASIDGGSSYEQYF.

This clonotype came up a few times. The genes are TRBV5-6 and TRBJ2-7; D gene uncertain. The CDR3 length is 13 residues. Between the trimmed V and J ends, which lost 3 bases and 7 bases, there was a span of 14 bases. CDR1 and CDR2 from the germline V gene are SGHDT and YYEEEE. The CDR3 sequence: CASSSRTAGEQYF. CDR3 coding DNA: TGTGCCAGCAGCTCCCGGACGGCCGGGGAGCAGTACTTC.

The chain couples TRBV29-1 to TRBJ2-7; no reliable D call. Trimming pared 4 bases from V and 1 base from J, leaving 8 bases between. The CDR3 is made up of 12 amino acids. Per germline, CDR1 SQVTM and CDR2 ANQGSEA. CDR3 coding DNA: TGCAGCGTTGGCTCAGGATCCTACGAGCAGTACTTC. This translates into CSVGSGSYEQYF.

This clonotype was counted between two and nine times. The CDR3 is CASSPVGGAKETQYF. The CDR3 DNA follows: TGTGCCAGCAGCCCCGTCGGGGGGGCCAAAGAGACCCAGTACTTC. This rearrangement joins TRBV5-4 to TRBJ2-5; 8 nucleotides line up with TRBD2. The CDR3 loop spans 15 amino acids. Losses at the gene ends were 4 bases for V and 3 bases for J; bases not matched to a gene: 8. Germline CDR1 and CDR2: SGHNT and YYREEE (reference sequence).

This clonotype was observed a few times. The chain joins TRBV24-1 to TRBJ2-1; 7 positions agree with TRBD2. CDR3 length: 16 amino acids. The trim removed 3 bases at V and 4 bases at J, leaving 8 bases unmatched. CDR1 is KGHDR and CDR2 is SFDVKD in the germline V gene. The CDR3 here is CATSDMAAGEYNEQFF. In DNA, the CDR3 is TGTGCCACCAGTGATATGGCTGCGGGGGAATACAATGAGCAGTTCTTC.

This clonotype was observed a few times. V is TRBV20-1 and J is TRBJ2-7, with 10 bases fitting TRBD2. Looked up from germline, CDR1 is DFQATT and CDR2 is SNEGSKA (reference sequence). V lost 6 bases to trimming and J lost 6 bases; unmatched junction nucleotides: 8. This CDR3 region has 13 residues. CDR3 sequence reads: CSAYGLAEGEQYF. For the CDR3, the DNA is TGCAGTGCCTACGGACTAGCGGAGGGCGAGCAGTACTTC.

The gene calls are TRBV29-1 and TRBJ2-1; no reliable D call. V was shortened by 0 bases and J by 7 bases, with 13 bases between the two germline ends. The CDR3 totals 14 residues. Germline V gene data show CDR1 as SQVTM and CDR2 as ANQGSEA. In DNA form, the CDR3 reads TGCAGCGTTGAAGATTGGAAGGAGAGGAATGAGCAGTTCTTC. It codes for CSVEDWKERNEQFF.

This clonotype turned up a few times. This chain links TRBV6-2 or TRBV6-3 with TRBJ2-1, with no clear D. The V end was cut by 2 bases, the J end by 1 base, with 9 bases between. Germline V gene data show CDR1 as MNHEY and CDR2 as SVGEGT. CDR3 length: 15 amino acids. The CDR3 spells CASSYEGPSYNEQFF. CDR3 nucleotide sequence: TGTGCCAGCAGTTACGAAGGGCCTTCCTACAATGAGCAGTTCTTC.

The V gene is TRBV28, the J gene TRBJ2-7; D gene ambiguous. The germline V and J ends were trimmed by 4 bases and 3 bases, with 13 bases remaining between them. The CDR3 covers 14 residues. Looked up from germline, CDR1 is MDHEN and CDR2 is SYDVKM. The CDR3 nucleotides are TGTGCCAGCAGTTCTATTGACAAGTACTACGAGCAGTACTTC. Translation gives CASSSIDKYYEQYF.